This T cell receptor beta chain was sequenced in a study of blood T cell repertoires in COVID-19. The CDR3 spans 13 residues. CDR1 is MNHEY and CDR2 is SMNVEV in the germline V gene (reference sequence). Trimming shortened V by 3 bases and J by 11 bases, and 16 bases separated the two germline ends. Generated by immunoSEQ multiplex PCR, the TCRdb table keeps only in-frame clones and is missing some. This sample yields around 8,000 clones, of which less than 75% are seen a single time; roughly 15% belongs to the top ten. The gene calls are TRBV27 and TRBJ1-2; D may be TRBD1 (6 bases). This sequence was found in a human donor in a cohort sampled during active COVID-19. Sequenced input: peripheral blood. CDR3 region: CASSLNRDTRYTF. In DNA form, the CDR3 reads TGTGCCAGCAGTTTGAACCGGGACACCCGTTACACCTTC.